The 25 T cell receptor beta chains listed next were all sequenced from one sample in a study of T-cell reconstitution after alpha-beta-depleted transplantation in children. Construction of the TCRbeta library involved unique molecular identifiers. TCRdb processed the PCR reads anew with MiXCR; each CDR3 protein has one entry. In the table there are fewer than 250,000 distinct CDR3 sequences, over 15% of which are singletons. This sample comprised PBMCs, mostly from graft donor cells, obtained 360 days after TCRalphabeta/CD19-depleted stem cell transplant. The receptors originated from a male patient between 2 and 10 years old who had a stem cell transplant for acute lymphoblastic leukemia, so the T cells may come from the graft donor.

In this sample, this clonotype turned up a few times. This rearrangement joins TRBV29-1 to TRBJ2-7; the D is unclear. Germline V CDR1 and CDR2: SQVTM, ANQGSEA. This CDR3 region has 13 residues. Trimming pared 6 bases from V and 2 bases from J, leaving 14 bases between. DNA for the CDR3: TGCAGCGTAGAAATTCCACACGCCTACGAGCAGTACTTC. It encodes CSVEIPHAYEQYF.

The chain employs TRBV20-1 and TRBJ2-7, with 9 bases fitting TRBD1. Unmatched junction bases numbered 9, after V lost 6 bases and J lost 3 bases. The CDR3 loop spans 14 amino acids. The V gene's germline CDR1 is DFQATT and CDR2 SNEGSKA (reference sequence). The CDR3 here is CSARSGQGYYEQYF. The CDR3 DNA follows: TGCAGTGCCCGATCGGGACAGGGATACTACGAGCAGTACTTC.

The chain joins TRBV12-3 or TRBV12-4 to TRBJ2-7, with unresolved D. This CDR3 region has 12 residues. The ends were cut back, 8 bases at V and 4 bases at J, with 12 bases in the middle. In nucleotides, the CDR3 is TGTGCCAGCCGCTACGGAACTTACGAGCAGTACTTC. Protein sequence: CASRYGTYEQYF.

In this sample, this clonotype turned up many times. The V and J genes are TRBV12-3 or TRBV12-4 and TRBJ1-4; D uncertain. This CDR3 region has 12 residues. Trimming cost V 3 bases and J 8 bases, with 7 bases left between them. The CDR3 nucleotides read TGTGCCAGCAGTTTTGAGTGGGAAAAACTGTTTTTT. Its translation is CASSFEWEKLFF.

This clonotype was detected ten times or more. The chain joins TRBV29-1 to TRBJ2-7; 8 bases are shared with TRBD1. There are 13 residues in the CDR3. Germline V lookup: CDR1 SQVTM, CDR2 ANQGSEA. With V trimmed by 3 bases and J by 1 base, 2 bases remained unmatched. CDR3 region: CSVDRTGSYEQYF. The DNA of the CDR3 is TGCAGCGTTGACCGGACAGGGTCCTACGAGCAGTACTTC.

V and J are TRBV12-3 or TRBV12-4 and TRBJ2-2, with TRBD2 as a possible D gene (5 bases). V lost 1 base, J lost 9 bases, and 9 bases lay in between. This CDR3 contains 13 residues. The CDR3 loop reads CASSLVRGRELFF. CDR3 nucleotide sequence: TGTGCCAGCAGTTTAGTGCGAGGGAGGGAGCTGTTTTTT.

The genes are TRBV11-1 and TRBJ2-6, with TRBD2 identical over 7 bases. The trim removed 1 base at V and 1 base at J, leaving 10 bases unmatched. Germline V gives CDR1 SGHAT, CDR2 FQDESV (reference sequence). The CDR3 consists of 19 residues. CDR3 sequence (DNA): TGTGCCAGCAGCTTAGAGCGGGGCCGGATTTTATCTGGGGCCAACGTCCTGACTTTC. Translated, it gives CASSLERGRILSGANVLTF.

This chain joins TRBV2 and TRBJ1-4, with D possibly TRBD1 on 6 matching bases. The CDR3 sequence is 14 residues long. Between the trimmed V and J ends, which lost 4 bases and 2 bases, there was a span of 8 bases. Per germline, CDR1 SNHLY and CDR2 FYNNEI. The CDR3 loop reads CASSADRTNEKLFF. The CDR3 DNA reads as TGTGCCAGCAGTGCCGACAGGACTAATGAAAAACTGTTTTTT.

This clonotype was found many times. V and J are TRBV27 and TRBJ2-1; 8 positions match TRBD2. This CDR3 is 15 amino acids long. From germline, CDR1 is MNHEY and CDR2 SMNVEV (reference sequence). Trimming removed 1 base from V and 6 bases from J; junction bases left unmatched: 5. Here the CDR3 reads CASSLYSGSGNEQFF. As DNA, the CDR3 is TGTGCCAGCAGTTTATACAGCGGGAGCGGCAATGAGCAGTTCTTC.

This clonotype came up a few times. The CDR3 region is CSVARTLYNEQFF. Here the CDR3 DNA reads TGCAGCGTTGCTCGGACCCTTTACAATGAGCAGTTCTTC. The chain has TRBV29-1 and TRBJ2-1; no clear D gene. CDR1 SQVTM and CDR2 ANQGSEA come from the germline V gene. The germline V and J ends were trimmed by 4 bases and 4 bases, with 11 bases remaining between them. The CDR3 is 13 residues long.

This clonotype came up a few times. The CDR3 sequence: CASSSTGGRGGDTQYF. The CDR3 nucleotides read TGTGCCAGCAGCTCTACGGGGGGCCGTGGTGGAGATACGCAGTATTTT. The chain uses TRBV7-6 and TRBJ2-3; D may be TRBD2 (7 bases). CDR3 length: 16 amino acids. Trimming removed 4 bases from V and 5 bases from J, with 19 bases in between. Per the germline V gene, CDR1 is SGHVS and CDR2 is FNYEAQ.

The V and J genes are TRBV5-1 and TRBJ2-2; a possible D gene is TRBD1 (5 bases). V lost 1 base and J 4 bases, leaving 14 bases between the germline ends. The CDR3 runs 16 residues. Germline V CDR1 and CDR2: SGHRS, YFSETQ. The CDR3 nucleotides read TGCGCCAGCAGCTTGTTTTCAGGGTCGGGCACCGGGGAGCTGTTTTTT. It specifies CASSLFSGSGTGELFF.

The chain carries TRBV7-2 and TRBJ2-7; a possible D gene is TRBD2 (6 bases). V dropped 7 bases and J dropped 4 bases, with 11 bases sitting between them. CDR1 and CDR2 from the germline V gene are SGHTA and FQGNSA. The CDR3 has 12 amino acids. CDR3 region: CASTQAGYEQYF. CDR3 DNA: TGTGCCAGCACCCAAGCGGGTTACGAGCAGTACTTC. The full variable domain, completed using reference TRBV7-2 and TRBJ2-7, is GAGVSQSPSNKVTEKGKDVELRCDPISGHTALYWYRQSLGQGLEFLIYFQGNSAPDKSGLPSDRFSAERTGGSVSTLTIQRTQQEDSAVYLCASTQAGYEQYFGPGTRLTVT.

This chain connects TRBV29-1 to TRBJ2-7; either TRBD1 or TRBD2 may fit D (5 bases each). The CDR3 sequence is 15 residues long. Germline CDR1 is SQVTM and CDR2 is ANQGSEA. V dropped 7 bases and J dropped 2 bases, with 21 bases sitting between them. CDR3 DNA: TGCAGCGCCGATGGGGGATGGACATCTACCTACGAGCAGTACTTC. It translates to CSADGGWTSTYEQYF.

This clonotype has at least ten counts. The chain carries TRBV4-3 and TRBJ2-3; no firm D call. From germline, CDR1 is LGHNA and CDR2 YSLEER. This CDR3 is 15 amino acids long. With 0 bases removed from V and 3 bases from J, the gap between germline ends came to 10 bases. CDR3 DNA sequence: TGCGCCAGCAGCCAAGATAGACTGAGGACAGATACGCAGTATTTT. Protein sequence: CASSQDRLRTDTQYF.

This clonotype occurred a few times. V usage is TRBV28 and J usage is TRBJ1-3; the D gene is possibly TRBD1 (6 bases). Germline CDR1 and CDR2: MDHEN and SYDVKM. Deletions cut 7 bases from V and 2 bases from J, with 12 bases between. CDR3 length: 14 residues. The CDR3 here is CASKRGVPGNTIYF. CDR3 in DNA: TGTGCCAGCAAGAGGGGGGTTCCTGGAAACACCATATATTTT.

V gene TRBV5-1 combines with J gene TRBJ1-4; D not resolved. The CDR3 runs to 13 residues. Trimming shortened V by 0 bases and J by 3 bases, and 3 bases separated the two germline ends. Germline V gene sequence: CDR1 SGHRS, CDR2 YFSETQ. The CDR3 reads CASSLGSNEKLFF. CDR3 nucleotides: TGCGCCAGCAGCTTGGGGTCTAATGAAAAACTGTTTTTT.

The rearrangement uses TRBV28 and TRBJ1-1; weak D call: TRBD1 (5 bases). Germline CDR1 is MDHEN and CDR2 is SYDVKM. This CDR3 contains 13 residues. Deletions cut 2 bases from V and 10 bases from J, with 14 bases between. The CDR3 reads CASSLDGAVRAFF. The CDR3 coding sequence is TGTGCCAGCAGTTTAGACGGGGCGGTGCGAGCTTTCTTT.

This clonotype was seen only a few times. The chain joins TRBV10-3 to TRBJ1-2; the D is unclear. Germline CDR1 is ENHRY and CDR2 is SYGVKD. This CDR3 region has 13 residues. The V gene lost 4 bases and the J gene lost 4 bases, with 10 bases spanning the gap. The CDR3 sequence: CAISGGTSYGYTF. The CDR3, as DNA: TGTGCCATCAGTGGAGGCACCTCCTATGGCTACACCTTC.

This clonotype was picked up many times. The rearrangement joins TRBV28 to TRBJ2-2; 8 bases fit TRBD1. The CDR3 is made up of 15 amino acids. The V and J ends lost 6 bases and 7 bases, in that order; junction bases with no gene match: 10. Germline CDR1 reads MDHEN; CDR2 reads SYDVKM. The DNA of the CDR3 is TGTGCCAGCAGCATATCCCGACAGGGGCACGGGGAGCTGTTTTTT. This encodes CASSISRQGHGELFF.

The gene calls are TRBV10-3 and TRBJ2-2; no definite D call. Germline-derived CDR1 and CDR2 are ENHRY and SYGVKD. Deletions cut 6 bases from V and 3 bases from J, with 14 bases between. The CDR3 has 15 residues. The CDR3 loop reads CAISERLLDTGELFF. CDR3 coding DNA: TGTGCCATCAGCGAAAGACTTTTGGACACCGGGGAGCTGTTTTTT.

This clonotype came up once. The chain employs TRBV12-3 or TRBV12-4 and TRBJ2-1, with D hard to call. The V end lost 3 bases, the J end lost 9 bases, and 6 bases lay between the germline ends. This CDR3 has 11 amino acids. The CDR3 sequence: CASSFSSEQFF. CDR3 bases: TGTGCCAGCAGTTTTAGTAGTGAGCAGTTCTTC.

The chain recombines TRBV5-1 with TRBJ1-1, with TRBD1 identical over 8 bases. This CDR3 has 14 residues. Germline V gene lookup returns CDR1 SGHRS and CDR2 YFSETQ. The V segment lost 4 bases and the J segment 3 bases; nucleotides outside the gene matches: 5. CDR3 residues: CASSVDRVDTEAFF. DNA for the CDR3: TGCGCCAGCAGCGTGGACAGGGTGGACACTGAAGCTTTCTTT.

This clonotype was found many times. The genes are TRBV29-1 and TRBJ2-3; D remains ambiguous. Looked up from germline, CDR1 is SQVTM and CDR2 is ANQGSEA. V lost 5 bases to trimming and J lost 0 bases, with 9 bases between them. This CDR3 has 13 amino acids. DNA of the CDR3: TGCAGCGTTCTTCTACTAAGCACAGATACGCAGTATTTT. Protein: CSVLLLSTDTQYF.

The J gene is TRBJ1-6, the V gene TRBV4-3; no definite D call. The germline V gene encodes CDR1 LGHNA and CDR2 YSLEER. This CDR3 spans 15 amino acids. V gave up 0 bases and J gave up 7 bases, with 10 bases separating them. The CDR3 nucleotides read TGCGCCAGCAGCCAAGAGGACCCGGGGAATTCACCCCTCCACTTT. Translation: CASSQEDPGNSPLHF.